This TCR beta chain was profiled in a study of regulatory T cells in long-lasting Graves disease. Study information: Graves' cases, newly diagnosed, had used antithyroid drugs under 3 months.

Stated time point: newly diagnosed GD, antithyroid drugs for less than 3 months. Scientists built the TCR library using RNA that was extracted from PBMCs. A blood draw put about 9 milliliters of peripheral blood into EDTA tubes. The V end lost 6 bases, the J end lost 1 base, and 10 bases lay between the germline ends. This CDR3 comprises 15 residues. The V gene's germline CDR1 is LNHNV and CDR2 YYDKDF (reference sequence). This clonotype has only one observation. Through Arm-PCR of CDR3 regions and iRepertoire HTBI primers, TCR beta libraries were built. TCRdb used MiXCR to reprocess the multiplex PCR reads, holding one entry per CDR3 protein. This sample carries 500,000 to 700,000 distinct CDR3 sequences, about 16% of them seen once, and the ten largest clones take approximately 20%. The same data also contributed to another study, on T cells in Graves' hyperthyroidism and ophthalmopathy.

J is TRBJ1-6 and V is TRBV15; D remains unclear. The material was peripheral blood mononuclear cells (PBMCs), obtained at new diagnosis, from a patient treated with antithyroid drugs. This sequence originates from a woman aged 30 to 39 with Graves disease. The CDR3 nucleotides are TGTGCCACCAGATCCGAGGTTTCCTATAATTCACCCCTCCACTTT. It encodes CATRSEVSYNSPLHF.